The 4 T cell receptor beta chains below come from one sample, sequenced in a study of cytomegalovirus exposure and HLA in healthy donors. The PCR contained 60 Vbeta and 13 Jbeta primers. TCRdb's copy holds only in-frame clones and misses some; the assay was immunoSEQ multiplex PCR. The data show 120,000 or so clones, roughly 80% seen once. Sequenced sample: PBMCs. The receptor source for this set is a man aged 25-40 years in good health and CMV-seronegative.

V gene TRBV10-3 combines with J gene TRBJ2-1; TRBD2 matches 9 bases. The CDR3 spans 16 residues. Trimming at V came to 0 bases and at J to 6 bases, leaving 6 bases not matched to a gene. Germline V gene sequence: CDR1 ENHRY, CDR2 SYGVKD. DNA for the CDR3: TGTGCCATCAGTGAGTCGGCAGCGGGGGGACCCAATGAGCAGTTCTTC. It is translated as CAISESAAGGPNEQFF.

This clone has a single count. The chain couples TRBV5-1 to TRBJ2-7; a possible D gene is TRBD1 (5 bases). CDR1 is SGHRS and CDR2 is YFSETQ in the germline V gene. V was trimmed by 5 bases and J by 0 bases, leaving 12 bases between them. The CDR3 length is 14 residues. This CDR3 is CASRAGPSSYEQYF. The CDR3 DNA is TGCGCCAGCAGGGCAGGGCCCAGCTCCTACGAGCAGTACTTC.

The chain's CDR3 is CASSLARDSSLQNTGELFF. The CDR3 DNA follows: TGCGCCAGCAGCTTGGCAAGGGACTCAAGCCTCCAGAACACCGGGGAGCTGTTTTTT. The genes are TRBV5-1 and TRBJ2-2; perhaps TRBD2 as D (6 bases). Trimming took 0 bases from V and 1 from J, leaving 19 bases between them. Germline CDR1 SGHRS, CDR2 YFSETQ. The CDR3 loop spans 19 amino acids.

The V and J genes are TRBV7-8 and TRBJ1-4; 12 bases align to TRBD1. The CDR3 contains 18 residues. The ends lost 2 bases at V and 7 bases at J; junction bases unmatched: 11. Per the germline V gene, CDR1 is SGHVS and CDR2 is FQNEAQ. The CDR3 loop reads CASSLPFRDRGPGEKLFF. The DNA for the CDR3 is TGTGCCAGCAGCTTACCTTTCCGGGACAGGGGGCCGGGTGAAAAACTGTTTTTT.